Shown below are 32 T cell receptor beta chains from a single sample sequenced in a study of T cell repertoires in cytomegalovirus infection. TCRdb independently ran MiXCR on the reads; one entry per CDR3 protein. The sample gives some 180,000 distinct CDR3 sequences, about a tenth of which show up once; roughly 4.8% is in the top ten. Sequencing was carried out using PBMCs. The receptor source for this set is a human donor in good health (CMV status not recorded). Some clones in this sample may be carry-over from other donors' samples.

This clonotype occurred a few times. As DNA, the CDR3 is TGTGCCAGCAGTTTGGGACAGGGGAGTAGCTACACCTTC. It yields the protein CASSLGQGSSYTF. V and J are TRBV12-3 or TRBV12-4 and TRBJ1-2, with 10 bases matching TRBD1. CDR3 length: 13 residues. The junction had 4 bases not matched to a gene; V was cut back by 3 bases and J by 9 bases.

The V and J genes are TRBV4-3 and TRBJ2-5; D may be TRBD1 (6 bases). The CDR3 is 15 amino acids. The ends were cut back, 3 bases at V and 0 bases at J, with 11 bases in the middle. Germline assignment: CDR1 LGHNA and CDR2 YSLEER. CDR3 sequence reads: CASSHEWTDQETQYF. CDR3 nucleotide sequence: TGCGCCAGCAGCCACGAATGGACAGACCAAGAGACCCAGTACTTC.

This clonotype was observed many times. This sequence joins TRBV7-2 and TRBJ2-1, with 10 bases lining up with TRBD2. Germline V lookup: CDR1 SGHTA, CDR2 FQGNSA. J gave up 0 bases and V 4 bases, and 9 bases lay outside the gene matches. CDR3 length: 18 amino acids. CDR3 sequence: CASSSTSGYLRSYNEQFF. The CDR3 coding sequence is TGTGCCAGCAGCTCGACTAGCGGGTATCTCCGCTCCTACAATGAGCAGTTCTTC.

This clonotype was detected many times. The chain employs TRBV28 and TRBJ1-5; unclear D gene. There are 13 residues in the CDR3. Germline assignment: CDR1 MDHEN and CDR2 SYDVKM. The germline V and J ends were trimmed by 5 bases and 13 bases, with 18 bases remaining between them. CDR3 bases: TGTGCCAGCAGTAAGGAGGTCGCACGGGTTCAGCATTTT. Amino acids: CASSKEVARVQHF.

The CDR3 protein is CASSQDYLADTQYF. Written as DNA, the CDR3 is TGTGCCAGCAGCCAAGACTATTTGGCAGATACGCAGTATTTT. This chain joins TRBV14 and TRBJ2-3; D not resolved. CDR3 length equals 14 residues. Germline V gene lookup returns CDR1 SGHDN and CDR2 FVKESK. The V end lost 0 bases, the J end lost 4 bases, and 8 bases lay between the germline ends.

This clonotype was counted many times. The CDR3 here is CASSLALVGGSYEQYF. DNA for the CDR3: TGTGCCAGCAGCTTAGCGCTTGTGGGGGGGAGCTACGAGCAGTACTTC. This chain connects TRBV7-2 to TRBJ2-7; 7 bases align to TRBD2. Germline values: CDR1 SGHTA, CDR2 FQGNSA. The junction had 8 bases not matched to a gene; V was cut back by 0 bases and J by 3 bases. CDR3 length: 16 amino acids.

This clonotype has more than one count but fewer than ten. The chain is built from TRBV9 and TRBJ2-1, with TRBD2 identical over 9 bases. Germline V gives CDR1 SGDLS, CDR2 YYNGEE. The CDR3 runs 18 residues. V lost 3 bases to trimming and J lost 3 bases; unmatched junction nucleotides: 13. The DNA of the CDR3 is TGTGCCAGCAGCGACCCCAAGGCTAGCGGGGTAGGCTACAATGAGCAGTTCTTC. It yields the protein CASSDPKASGVGYNEQFF.

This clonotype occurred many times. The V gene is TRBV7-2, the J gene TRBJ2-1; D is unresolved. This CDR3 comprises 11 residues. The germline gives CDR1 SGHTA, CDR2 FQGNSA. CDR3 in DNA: TGTGCGGCGAGCTCCTACAATGAGCAGTTCTTC. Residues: CAASSYNEQFF.

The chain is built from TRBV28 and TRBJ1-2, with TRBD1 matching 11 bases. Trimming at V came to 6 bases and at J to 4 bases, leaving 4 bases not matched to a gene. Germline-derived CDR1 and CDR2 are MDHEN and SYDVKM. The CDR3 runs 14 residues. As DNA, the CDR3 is TGTGCCAGCAGGTGGACAGGGGGCAGCTATGGCTACACCTTC. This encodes CASRWTGGSYGYTF.

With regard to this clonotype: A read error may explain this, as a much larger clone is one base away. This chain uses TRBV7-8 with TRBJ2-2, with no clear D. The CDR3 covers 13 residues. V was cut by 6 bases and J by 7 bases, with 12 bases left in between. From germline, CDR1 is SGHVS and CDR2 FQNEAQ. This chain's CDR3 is CASSLRRDGELFF. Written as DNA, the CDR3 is TGTGCCAGCAGTCTAAGGAGAGACGGGGAGCTGTTTTTT.

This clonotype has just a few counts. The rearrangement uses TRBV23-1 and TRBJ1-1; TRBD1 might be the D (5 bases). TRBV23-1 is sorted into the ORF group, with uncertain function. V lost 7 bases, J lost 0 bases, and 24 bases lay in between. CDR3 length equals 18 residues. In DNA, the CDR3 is TGCGCCAGCACTCACCCGGGGGGTCAGGGAGGAGTGAACACTGAAGCTTTCTTT. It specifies CASTHPGGQGGVNTEAFF.

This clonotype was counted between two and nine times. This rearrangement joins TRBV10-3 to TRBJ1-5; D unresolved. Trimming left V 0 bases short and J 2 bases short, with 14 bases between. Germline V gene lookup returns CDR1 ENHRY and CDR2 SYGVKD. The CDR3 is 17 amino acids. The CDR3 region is CAISESTAGMRNQPQHF. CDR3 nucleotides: TGTGCCATCAGTGAGTCGACGGCGGGGATGCGCAATCAGCCCCAGCATTTT.

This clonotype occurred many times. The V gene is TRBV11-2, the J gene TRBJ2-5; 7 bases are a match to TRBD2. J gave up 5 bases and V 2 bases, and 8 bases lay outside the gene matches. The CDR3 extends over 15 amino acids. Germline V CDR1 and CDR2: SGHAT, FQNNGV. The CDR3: CASSLQSGGVETQYF. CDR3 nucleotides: TGTGCCAGCAGCTTACAAAGTGGGGGGGTGGAGACCCAGTACTTC.

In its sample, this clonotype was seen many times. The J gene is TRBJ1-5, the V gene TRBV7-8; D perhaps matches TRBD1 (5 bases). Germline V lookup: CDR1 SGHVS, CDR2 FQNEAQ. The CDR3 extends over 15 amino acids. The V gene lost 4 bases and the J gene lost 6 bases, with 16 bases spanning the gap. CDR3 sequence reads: CASSSLQGDRQPQHF. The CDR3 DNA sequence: TGTGCCAGCAGCTCCCTTCAGGGCGATCGTCAGCCCCAGCATTTT.

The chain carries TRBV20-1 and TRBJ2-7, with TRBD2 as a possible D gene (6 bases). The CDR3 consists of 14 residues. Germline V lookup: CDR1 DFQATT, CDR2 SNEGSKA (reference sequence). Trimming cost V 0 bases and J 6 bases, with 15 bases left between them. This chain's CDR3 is CSARDTSNSPEQYF. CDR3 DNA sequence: TGCAGTGCTAGAGATACTAGCAACAGCCCCGAGCAGTACTTC.

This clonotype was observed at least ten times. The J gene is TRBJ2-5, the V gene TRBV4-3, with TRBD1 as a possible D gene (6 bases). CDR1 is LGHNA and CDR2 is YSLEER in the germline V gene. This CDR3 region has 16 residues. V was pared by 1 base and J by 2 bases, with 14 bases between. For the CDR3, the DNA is TGCGCCAGCAGCCAAGTGGACAGTTCGGAACAAGAGACCCAGTACTTC. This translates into CASSQVDSSEQETQYF.

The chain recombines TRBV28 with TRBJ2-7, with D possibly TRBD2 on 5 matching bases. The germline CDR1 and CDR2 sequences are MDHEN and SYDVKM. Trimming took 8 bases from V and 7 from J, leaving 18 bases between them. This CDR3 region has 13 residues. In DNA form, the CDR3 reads TGTGCCAGCGTGGACTCATCTTCGGGGGAGCAGTACTTC. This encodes CASVDSSSGEQYF.

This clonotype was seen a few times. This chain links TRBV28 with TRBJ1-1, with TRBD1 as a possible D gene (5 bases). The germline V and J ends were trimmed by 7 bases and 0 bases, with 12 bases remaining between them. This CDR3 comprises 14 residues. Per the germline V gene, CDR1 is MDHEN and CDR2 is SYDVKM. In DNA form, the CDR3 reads TGTGCCAGCATCATGGGGCCCATGAACACTGAAGCTTTCTTT. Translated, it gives CASIMGPMNTEAFF.

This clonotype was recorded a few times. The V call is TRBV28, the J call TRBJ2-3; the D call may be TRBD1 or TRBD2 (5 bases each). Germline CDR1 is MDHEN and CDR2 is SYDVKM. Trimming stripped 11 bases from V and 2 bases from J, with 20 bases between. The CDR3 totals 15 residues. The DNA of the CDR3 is TGTGCCGGGACGGCCGGGAATACCCCCACAGATACGCAGTATTTT. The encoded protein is CAGTAGNTPTDTQYF.

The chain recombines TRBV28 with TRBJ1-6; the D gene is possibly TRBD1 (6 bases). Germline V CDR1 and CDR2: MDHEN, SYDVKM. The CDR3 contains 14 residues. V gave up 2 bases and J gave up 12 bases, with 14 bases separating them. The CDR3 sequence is CASSLIGGQGPLHF. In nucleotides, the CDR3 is TGTGCCAGCAGTTTAATCGGGGGGCAGGGACCCCTCCACTTT.

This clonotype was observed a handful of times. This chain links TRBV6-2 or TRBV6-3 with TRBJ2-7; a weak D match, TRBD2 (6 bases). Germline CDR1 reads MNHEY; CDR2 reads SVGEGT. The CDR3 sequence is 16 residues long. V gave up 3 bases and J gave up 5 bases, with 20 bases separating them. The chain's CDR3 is CASSYSPKSGYHEQYF. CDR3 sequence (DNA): TGTGCCAGCAGTTATTCACCCAAGAGCGGGTACCACGAGCAGTACTTC.

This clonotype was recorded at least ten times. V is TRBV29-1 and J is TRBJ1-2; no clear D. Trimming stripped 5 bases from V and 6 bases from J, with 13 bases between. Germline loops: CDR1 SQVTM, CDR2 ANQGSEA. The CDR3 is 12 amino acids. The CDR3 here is CSVLGTGDGYTF. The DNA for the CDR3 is TGCAGCGTTCTCGGCACGGGCGATGGCTACACCTTC.

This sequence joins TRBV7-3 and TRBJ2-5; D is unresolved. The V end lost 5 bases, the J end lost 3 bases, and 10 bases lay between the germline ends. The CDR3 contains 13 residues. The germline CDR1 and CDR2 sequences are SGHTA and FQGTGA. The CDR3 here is CASSRVGKETQYF. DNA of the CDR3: TGTGCCAGCAGCCGCGTTGGGAAAGAGACCCAGTACTTC.

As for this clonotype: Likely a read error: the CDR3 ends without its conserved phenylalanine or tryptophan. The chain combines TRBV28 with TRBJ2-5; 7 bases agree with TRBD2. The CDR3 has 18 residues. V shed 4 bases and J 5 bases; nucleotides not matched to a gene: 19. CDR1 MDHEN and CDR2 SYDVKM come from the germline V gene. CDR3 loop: CASSSLWAMAGDSETQYL. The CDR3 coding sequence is TGTGCCAGCAGTTCCCTTTGGGCAATGGCGGGAGATAGCGAGACCCAGTACCTC.

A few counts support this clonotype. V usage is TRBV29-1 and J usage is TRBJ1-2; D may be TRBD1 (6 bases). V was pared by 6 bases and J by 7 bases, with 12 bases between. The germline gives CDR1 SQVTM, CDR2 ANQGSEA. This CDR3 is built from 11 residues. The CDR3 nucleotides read TGCAGCGTGGACAGTGTGGGTGGCTACACCTTC. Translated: CSVDSVGGYTF. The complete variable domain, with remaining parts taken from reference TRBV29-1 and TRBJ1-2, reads SAVISQKPSRDICQRGTSLTIQCQVDSQVTMMFWYRQQPGQSLTLIATANQGSEATYESGFVIDKFPISRPNLTFSTLTVSNMSPEDSSIYLCSVDSVGGYTFGSGTRLTVV.

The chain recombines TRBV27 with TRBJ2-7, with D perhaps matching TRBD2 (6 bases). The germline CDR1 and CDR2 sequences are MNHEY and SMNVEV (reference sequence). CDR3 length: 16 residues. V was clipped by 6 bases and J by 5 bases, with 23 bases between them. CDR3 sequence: CASRLYAGGTLDEQYF. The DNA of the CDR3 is TGTGCCAGCAGACTTTACGCTGGCGGGACTCTCGACGAGCAGTACTTC.

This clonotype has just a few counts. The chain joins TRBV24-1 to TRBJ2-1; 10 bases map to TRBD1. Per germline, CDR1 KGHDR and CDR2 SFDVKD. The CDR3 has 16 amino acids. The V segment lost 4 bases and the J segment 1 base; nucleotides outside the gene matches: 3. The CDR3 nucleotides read TGTGCCACCAGTGAGGGGACAGGGGAATCCTACAATGAGCAGTTCTTC. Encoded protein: CATSEGTGESYNEQFF.

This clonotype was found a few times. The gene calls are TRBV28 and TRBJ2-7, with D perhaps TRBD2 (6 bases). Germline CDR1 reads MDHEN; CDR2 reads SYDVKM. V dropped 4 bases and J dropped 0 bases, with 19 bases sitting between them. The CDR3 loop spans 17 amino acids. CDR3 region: CASSYYLASASSYEQYF. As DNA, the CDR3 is TGTGCCAGCAGTTACTACCTCGCTAGCGCTAGCTCCTACGAGCAGTACTTC.

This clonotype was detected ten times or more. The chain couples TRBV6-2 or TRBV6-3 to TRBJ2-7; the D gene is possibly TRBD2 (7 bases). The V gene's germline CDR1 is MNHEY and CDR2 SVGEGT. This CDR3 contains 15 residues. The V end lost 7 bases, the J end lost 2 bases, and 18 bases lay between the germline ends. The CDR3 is CASTPGGGGTYEQYF. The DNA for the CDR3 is TGTGCCAGCACCCCCGGAGGGGGGGGCACCTACGAGCAGTACTTC.

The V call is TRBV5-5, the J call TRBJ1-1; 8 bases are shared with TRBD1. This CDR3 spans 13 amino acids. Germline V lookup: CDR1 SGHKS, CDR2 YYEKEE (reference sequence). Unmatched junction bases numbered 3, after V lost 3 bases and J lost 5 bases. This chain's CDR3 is CASSWTGSTEAFF. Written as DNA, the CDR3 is TGTGCCAGCAGCTGGACAGGGTCGACTGAAGCTTTCTTT. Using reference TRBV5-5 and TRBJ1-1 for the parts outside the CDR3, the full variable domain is DAGVTQSPTHLIKTRGQQVTLRCSPISGHKSVSWYQQVLGQGPQFIFQYYEKEERGRGNFPDRFSARQFPNYSSELNVNALLLGDSALYLCASSWTGSTEAFFGQGTRLTVV.

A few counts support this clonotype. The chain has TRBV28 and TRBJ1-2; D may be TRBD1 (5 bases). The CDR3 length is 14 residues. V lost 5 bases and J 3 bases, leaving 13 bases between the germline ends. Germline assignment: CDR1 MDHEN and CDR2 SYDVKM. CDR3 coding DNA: TGTGCCAGCAGTCTTAGGGACGATGACTATGGCTACACCTTC. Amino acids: CASSLRDDDYGYTF.

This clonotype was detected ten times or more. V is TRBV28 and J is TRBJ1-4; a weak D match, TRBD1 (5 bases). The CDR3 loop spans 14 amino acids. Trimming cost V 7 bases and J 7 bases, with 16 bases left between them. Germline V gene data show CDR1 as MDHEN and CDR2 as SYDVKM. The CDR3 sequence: CASKSRAGTEKLFF. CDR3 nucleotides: TGTGCCAGCAAAAGCCGAGCGGGGACTGAAAAACTGTTTTTT.